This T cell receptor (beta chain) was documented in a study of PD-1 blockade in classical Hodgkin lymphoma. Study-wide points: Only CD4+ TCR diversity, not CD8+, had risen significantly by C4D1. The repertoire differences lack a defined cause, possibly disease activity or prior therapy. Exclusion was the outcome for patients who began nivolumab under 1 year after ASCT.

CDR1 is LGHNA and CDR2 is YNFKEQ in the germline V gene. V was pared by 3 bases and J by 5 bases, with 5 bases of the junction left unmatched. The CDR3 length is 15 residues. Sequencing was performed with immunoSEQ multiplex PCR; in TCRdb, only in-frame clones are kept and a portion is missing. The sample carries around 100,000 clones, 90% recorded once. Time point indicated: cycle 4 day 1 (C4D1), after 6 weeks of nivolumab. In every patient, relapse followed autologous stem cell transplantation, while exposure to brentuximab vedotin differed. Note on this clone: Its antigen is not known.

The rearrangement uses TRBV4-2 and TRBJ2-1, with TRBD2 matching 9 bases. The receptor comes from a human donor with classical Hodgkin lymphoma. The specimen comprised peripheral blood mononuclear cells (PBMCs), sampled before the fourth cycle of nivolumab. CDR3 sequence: CASSHLAGGNNEQFF. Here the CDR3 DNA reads TGTGCCAGCAGCCATCTGGCGGGGGGGAACAATGAGCAGTTCTTC.